This T cell receptor (beta chain) was documented in a study of T cells after yellow fever vaccination. Trimming shortened V by 0 bases and J by 4 bases, and 9 bases separated the two germline ends. Germline V gene data show CDR1 as LGHNA and CDR2 as YNFKEQ. The CDR3 contains 14 residues. TCRdb recomputed calls from the 5' RACE reads with MiXCR, one row per CDR3 protein. The sample consists of roughly 310,000 distinct CDR3 sequences, 8.7% of them appearing once. As to this clonotype: Antigen specificity is unknown.

General study results and limits: The CD4 and CD8 compartments had a small share of their clonotypes in common. Reappearing after the booster were most of the clones from primary vaccination (approximately 96% CD4, 70% to 90% CD8).

V and J are TRBV4-2 and TRBJ2-5; the D gene is possibly TRBD2 (5 bases). The receptor's source is a man between 18 and 35 years old who received the YFV17D yellow fever vaccine. The input for sequencing was PBMCs, taken on the day of the first yellow fever vaccination. CDR3: CASSQDRRRETQYF. CDR3 nucleotides: TGTGCCAGCAGCCAAGATAGGAGGCGAGAGACCCAGTACTTC.